This T cell receptor beta chain emerged from a study of blood T cell repertoires in COVID-19. Across the whole study: PBMCs, B-cell-depleted T cells, or T cells provided the cDNA or gDNA that made up the material.

Profiled with immunoSEQ multiplex PCR; TCRdb holds only in-frame clones, not every one. The table lists 390,000 or so clones, 86% of them singletons. The germline gives CDR1 MNHEY, CDR2 SVGEGT. The CDR3 is 16 amino acids. Trimming took 4 bases from V and 5 from J; bases not matched to a gene: 9. The receptor was isolated from a woman aged 25 to 45 with active or convalescent COVID-19. This chain connects TRBV6-2 or TRBV6-3 to TRBJ2-7; 12 bases map to TRBD2. The sequenced sample consisted of peripheral blood. Here the CDR3 DNA reads TGTGCCAGCAGTTCGACTTGGACTAGCGGGAATCACGAGCAGTACTTC. It specifies CASSSTWTSGNHEQYF.